The clone carrying this T cell receptor beta chain was recorded many times. Clinicians diagnosed patients from clinical symptoms, serum thyroxine and TRAb, thyroid ultrasound and orbital computed tomography. The germline CDR1 and CDR2 sequences are DFQATT and SNEGSKA (reference sequence). The CDR3 extends over 13 amino acids. This record comes from a study of T cells in Graves' hyperthyroidism and ophthalmopathy. The wider study: Upon initial diagnosis and before any treatment, peripheral blood was collected.

RNA transcripts served as the template for amplifying TCR beta CDR3 regions. During a first-round RT-PCR of the TCR CDR3, the HTBI primer set was used. TCRdb reprocessed the multiplex PCR reads via MiXCR and lists one record per CDR3 protein. The table includes some 340,000 distinct CDR3 sequences, roughly 15% detected once. This TCR derives from a woman aged 40 to 50 with Graves' ophthalmopathy. The chain carries TRBV20-1 and TRBJ1-2; 7 bases fit TRBD1. The specimen was blood. The CDR3 spells CSPGGASYYGYTF. Written as DNA, the CDR3 is TGCAGCCCAGGGGGGGCGAGCTACTATGGCTACACCTTC.